This T cell receptor beta chain was captured in a study of T cells after yellow fever vaccination. Broader study findings: FACS-sorted repertoires might harbor abundant contaminating clonotypes from the bulk population. Clonotype sharing between CD4 and CD8 compartments was small.

Generation of TCR cDNA used 5'RACE template switching (which added a universal primer site and UMIs). TCRdb re-called the 5' RACE reads with MiXCR, one entry per CDR3 protein. The sample yields about 220,000 distinct CDR3 sequences, approximately 3.2% seen once. This clonotype was observed many times. Its antigen is still unknown. The TCR sequence derives from a man aged 18-30 years who received the YFV17D yellow fever vaccine. Sequences were derived from CD4+ T cells sorted from PBMCs, sampled 10 days after the yellow fever booster vaccination.

The CDR3, as DNA: TGCGCCAGCAGCCACCCCCGGGGGCGGAAGAACACCGGGGAGCTGTTTTTT. Amino acids: CASSHPRGRKNTGELFF. The chain links TRBV4-1 to TRBJ2-2; D might be TRBD1 or TRBD2, each matching 6 bases. Germline assignment: CDR1 MGHRA and CDR2 YSYEKL. This CDR3 comprises 17 residues. V was pared by 3 bases and J by 1 base, with 15 bases between.